Reported below is one T cell receptor (beta chain). What it binds is not known. These data come from a study of T cell repertoires in ileal Crohn's disease. Looking at the study overall: Every patient was operated on for stricturing (about 60%) or penetrating (approximately 40%) complications. Biopsies of the neoterminal ileum at postoperative colonoscopy form M6 samples. Study-level findings and limits: Clonality above 26.8% at surgery always came with endoscopic recurrence. Endoscopy was done a median around seven months after surgery.

Time point indicated: neoterminal ileum biopsy at postoperative endoscopy, about 6 months after surgery. CDR1 and CDR2 (germline): SGHRS, YFSETQ. V lost 3 bases, J lost 6 bases, and 2 bases stayed unmatched. The CDR3 extends over 15 amino acids. Profiled with immunoSEQ multiplex PCR; TCRdb holds only in-frame clones, not every one. The sample lists some 12,000 clones, about four fifths occurring once. Source material: ileal tissue. The receptor's source is an adult with Crohn's disease. The rearrangement joins TRBV5-1 to TRBJ2-3; 15 bases map to TRBD2. For the CDR3, the DNA is TGCGCCAGCAGCTCTGGACTAGCGGGGGGGGATACGCAGTATTTT. It is translated as CASSSGLAGGDTQYF.